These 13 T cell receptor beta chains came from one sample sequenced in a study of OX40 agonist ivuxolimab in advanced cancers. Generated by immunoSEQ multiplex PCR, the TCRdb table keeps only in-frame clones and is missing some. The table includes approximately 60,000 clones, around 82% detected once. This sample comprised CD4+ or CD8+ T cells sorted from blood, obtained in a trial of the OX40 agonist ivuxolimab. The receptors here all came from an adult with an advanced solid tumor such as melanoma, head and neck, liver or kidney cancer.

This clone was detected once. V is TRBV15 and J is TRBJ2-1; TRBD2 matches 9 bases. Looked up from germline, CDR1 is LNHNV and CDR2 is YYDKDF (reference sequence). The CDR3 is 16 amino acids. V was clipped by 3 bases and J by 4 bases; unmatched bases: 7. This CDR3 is CATSSPGTSSYNEQFF. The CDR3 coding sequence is TGTGCCACCAGCAGCCCCGGGACTAGCAGTTACAATGAGCAGTTCTTC.

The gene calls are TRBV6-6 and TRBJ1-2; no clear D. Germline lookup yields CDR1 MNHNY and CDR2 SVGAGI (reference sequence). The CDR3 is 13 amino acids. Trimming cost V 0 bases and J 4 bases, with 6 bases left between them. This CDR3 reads CASSYSTAYGYTF. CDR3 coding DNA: TGTGCCAGCAGTTACTCGACGGCCTATGGCTACACCTTC.

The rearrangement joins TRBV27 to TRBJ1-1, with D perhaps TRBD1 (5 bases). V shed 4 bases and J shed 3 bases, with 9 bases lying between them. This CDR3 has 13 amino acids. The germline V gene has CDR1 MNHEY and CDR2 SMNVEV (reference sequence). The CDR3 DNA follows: TGTGCCAGCAGTTATGACAGCGACACTGAAGCTTTCTTT. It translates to CASSYDSDTEAFF.

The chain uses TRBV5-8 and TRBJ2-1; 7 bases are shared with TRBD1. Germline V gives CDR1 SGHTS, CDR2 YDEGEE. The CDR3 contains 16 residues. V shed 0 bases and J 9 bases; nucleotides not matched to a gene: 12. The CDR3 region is CASSLEGAGLGGEQFF. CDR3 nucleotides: TGTGCCAGCAGCTTGGAGGGGGCAGGGTTAGGAGGTGAGCAGTTCTTC.

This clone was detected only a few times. CDR3 nucleotides: TGTGCCAGCAGTTACTCGAGAGACTATGGCTACACCTTC. Translation gives CASSYSRDYGYTF. The chain is built from TRBV6-5 and TRBJ1-2; D uncertain. This CDR3 has 13 residues. V lost 0 bases to trimming and J lost 3 bases, with 5 bases between them. The germline CDR1 and CDR2 sequences are MNHEY and SVGAGI.

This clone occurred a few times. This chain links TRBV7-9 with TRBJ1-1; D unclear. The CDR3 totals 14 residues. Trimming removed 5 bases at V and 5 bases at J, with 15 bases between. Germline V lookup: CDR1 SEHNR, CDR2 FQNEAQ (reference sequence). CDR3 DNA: TGTGCCAGCAGCCCCGTAGGGCGGTTTACTGAAGCTTTCTTT. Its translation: CASSPVGRFTEAFF.

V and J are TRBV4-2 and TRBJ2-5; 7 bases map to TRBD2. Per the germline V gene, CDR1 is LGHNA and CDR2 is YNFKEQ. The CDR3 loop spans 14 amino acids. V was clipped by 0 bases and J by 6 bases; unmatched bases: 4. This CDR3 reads CASSQDLGGKTQYF. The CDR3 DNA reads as TGTGCCAGCAGCCAAGATCTGGGGGGGAAGACCCAGTACTTC.

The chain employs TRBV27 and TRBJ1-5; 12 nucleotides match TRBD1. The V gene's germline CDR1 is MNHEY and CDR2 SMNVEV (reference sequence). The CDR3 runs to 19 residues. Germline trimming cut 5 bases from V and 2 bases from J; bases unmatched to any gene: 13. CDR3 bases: TGTGCCAGCAGTCGCTATATCGGGACAGGGGGCTATGGCAATCAGCCCCAGCATTTT. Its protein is CASSRYIGTGGYGNQPQHF.

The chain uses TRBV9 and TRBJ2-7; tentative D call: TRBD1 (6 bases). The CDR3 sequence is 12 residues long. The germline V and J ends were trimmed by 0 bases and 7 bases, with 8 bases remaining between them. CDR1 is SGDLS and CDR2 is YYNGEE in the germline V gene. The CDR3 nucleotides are TGTGCCAGCAGCGTAGGAGGGGGAGAGCAGTACTTC. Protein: CASSVGGGEQYF.

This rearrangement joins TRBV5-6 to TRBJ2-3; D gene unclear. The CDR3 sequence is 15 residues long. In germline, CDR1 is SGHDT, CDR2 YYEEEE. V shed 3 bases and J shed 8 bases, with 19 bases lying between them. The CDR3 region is CASSSTSKGKGTQYF. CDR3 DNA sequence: TGTGCCAGCAGCTCCACCTCCAAAGGGAAGGGTACGCAGTATTTT.

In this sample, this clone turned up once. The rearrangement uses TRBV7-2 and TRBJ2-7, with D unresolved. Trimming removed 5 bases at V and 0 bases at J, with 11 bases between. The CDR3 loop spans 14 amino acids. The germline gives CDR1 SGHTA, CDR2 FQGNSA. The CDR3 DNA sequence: TGTGCCAGCAGCCCACGGGCAGACTCCTACGAGCAGTACTTC. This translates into CASSPRADSYEQYF.

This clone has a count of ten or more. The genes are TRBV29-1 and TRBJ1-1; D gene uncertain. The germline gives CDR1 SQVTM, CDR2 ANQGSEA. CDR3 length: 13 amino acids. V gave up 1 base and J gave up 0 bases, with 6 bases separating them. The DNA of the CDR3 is TGCAGCGTTGAAGGGGTACTGAACACTGAAGCTTTCTTT. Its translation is CSVEGVLNTEAFF.

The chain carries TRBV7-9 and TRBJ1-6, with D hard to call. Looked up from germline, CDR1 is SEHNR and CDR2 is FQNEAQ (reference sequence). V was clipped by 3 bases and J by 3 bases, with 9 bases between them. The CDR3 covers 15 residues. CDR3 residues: CASSFDVRYNSPLHF. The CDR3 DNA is TGTGCCAGCAGCTTTGATGTCCGCTATAATTCACCCCTCCACTTT.